This TCR beta chain was identified during a study of shared clonotypes between healthy human individuals. Study overall: Three plates were used per donor for CD4 naive, three for CD4 memory, two for CD8 naive and one for CD8 memory. Whole-study results and caveats: Depth was large, yet rarefaction showed that sorted-subset sequencing was incomplete. Shared clonotypes: 4.5% to 6.5% naive CD4, around 3.5% naive CD8, about 2.4% memory CD4, approximately 0.41% memory CD8.

Deep-level settings were used for running the assay. Method: immunoSEQ multiplex PCR; TCRdb's copy keeps in-frame clones and lacks some. The table includes roughly 2 million clones, about 94% detected once. Deletions cut 3 bases from V and 2 bases from J, with 8 bases between. Germline V gene sequence: CDR1 LNHDA, CDR2 SQIVND (reference sequence). This CDR3 region has 14 residues. As regards this clone: Its antigen is unknown.

The receptor was derived from a man aged 18 to 30 in good health. The chain carries TRBV19 and TRBJ1-5; D call uncertain. Sequenced material: naive CD4+ T cells sorted from blood. Indicated subset: CD45RA+ positively selected. CDR3 in amino acids: CASSIWQGNQPQHF. The DNA of the CDR3 is TGTGCCAGTAGTATCTGGCAAGGCAATCAGCCCCAGCATTTT.